This T cell receptor (beta chain) was obtained from a study of cytomegalovirus exposure and HLA in healthy donors. Study-level points and caveats: It was shown in a later analysis that HLA-associated TCR beta chains were more clonally expanded than other, equally common chains.

Points on this clone: No antigen is known for it.

The CDR3 sequence is 14 residues long. V was shortened by 5 bases and J by 6 bases, with 13 bases between the two germline ends. Germline-derived CDR1 and CDR2 are MNHEY and SMNVEV (reference sequence). The study ran its PCR with 60 Vbeta and 13 Jbeta primers. Sequenced by immunoSEQ multiplex PCR; TCRdb stores in-frame clones only, minus some. The table includes 150,000 to 200,000 clones, 80% detected once. This receptor was obtained from a man aged 25 to 40 in good health and CMV-seropositive. The chain carries TRBV27 and TRBJ2-2, with D possibly TRBD1 on 6 matching bases. Sequenced input: PBMCs. In nucleotides, the CDR3 is TGTGCCAGCAGTCTTATAGGGGGATCCGGGGAGCTGTTTTTT. Translation: CASSLIGGSGELFF.